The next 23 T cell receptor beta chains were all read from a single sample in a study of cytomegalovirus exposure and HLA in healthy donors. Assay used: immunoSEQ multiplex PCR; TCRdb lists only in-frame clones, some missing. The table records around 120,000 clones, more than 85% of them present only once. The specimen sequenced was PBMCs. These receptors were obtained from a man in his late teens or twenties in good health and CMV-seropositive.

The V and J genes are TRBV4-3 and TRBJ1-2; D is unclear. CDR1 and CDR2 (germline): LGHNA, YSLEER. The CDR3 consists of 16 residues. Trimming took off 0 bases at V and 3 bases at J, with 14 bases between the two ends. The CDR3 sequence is CASSQEKMGSYYGYTF. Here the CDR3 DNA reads TGCGCCAGCAGCCAAGAGAAGATGGGCTCCTACTATGGCTACACCTTC.

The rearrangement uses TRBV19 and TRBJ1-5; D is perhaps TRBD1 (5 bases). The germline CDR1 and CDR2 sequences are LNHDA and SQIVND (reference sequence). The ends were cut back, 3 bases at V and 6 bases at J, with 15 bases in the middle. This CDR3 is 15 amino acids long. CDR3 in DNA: TGTGCCAGTAGTATGGGATCTCGGGGGGGTCAGCCCCAGCATTTT. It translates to CASSMGSRGGQPQHF.

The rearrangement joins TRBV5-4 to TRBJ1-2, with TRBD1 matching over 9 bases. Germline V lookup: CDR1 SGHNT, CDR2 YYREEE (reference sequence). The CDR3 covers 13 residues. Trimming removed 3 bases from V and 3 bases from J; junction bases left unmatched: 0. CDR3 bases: TGTGCCAGCAGCTGGACAGGGGACTATGGCTACACCTTC. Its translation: CASSWTGDYGYTF.

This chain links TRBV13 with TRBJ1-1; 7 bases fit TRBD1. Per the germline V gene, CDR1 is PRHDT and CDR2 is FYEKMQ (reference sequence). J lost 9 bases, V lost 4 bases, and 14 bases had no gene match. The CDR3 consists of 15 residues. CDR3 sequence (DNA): TGTGCCAGCAGCTCATCATTAGACAGGGCCCTTAAAGCTTTCTTT. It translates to CASSSSLDRALKAFF.

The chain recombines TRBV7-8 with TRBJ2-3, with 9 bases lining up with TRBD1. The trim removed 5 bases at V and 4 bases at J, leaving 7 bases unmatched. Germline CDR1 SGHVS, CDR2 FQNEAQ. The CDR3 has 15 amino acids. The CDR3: CASSGQGPQPDTQYF. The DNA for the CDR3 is TGTGCCAGCAGCGGACAGGGGCCCCAACCAGATACGCAGTATTTT.

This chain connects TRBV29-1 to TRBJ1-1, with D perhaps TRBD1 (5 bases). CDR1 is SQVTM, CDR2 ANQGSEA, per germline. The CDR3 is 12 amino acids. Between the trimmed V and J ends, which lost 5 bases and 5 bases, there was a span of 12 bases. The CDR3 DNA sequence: TGCAGCGTTTGGGGGGACGGGACTGAAGCTTTCTTT. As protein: CSVWGDGTEAFF.

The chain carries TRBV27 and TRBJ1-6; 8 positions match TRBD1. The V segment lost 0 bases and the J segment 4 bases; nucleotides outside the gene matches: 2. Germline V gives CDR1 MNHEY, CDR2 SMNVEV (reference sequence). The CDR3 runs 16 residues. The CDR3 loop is CASSLSDRVYNSPLHF. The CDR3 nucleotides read TGTGCCAGCAGTTTATCGGACAGGGTGTATAATTCACCCCTCCACTTT.

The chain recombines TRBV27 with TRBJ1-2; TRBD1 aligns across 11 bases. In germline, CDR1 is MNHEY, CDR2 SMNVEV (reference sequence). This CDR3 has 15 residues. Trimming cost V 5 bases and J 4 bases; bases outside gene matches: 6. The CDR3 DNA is TGTGCCAGCAGTGGCGGGACAGGGGGAATCTATGGCTACACCTTC. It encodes CASSGGTGGIYGYTF.

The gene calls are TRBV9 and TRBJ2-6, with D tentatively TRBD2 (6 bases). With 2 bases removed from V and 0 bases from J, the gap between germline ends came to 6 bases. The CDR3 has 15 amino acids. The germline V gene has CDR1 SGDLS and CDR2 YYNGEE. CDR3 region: CASSVGGSGANVLTF. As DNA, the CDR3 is TGTGCCAGCAGCGTCGGGGGCTCTGGGGCCAACGTCCTGACTTTC.

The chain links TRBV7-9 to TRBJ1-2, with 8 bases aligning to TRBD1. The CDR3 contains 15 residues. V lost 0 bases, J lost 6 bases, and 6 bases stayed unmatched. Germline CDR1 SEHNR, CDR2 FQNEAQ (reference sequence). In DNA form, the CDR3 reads TGTGCCAGCAGCTTAGCCTCAGGGGGCGCGGATGGCTACACCTTC. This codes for CASSLASGGADGYTF.

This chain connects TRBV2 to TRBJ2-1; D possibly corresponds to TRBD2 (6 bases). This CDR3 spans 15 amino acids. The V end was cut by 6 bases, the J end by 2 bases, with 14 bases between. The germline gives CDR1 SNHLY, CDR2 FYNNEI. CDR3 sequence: CASRGRGTAYNEQFF. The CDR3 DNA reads TGTGCCAGCAGAGGACGGGGGACGGCCTACAATGAGCAGTTCTTC.

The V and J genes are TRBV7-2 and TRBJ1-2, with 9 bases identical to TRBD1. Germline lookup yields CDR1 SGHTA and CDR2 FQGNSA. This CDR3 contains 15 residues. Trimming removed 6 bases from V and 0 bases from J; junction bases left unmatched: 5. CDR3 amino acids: CASSLRTGANYGYTF. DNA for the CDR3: TGTGCCAGCAGTTTGAGGACAGGGGCTAACTATGGCTACACCTTC.

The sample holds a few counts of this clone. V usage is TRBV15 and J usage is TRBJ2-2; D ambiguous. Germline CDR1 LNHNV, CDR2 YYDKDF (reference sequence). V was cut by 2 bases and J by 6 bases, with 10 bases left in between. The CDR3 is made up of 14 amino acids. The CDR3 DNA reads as TGTGCCACCAGCAGAAGCCCTATTGCCGGGGAGCTGTTTTTT. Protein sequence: CATSRSPIAGELFF. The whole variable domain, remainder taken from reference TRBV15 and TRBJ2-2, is DAMVIQNPRYQVTQFGKPVTLSCSQTLNHNVMYWYQQKSSQAPKLLFHYYDKDFNNEADTPDNFQSRRPNTSFCFLDIRSPGLGDTAMYLCATSRSPIAGELFFGEGSRLTVL.

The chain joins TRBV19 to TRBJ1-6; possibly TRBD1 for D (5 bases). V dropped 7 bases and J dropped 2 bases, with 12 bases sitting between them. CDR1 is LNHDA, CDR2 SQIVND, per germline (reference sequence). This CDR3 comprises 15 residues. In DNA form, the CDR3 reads TGTGCCAGTACCTCGGGGGGTACCTATAATTCACCCCTCCACTTT. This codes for CASTSGGTYNSPLHF.

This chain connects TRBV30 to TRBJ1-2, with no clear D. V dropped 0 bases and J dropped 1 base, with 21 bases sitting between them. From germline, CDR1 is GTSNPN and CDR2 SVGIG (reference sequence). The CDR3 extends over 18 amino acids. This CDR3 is CAWSVLVGIPLLNYGYTF. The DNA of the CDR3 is TGTGCCTGGAGTGTACTGGTCGGGATCCCTCTTCTTAACTATGGCTACACCTTC.

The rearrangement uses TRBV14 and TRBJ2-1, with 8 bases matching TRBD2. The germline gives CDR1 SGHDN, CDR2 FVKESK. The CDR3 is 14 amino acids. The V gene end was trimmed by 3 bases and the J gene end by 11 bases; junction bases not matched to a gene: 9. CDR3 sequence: CASSHLSPGGQQFF. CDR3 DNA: TGTGCCAGCAGCCATCTAAGTCCGGGGGGGCAGCAGTTCTTC.

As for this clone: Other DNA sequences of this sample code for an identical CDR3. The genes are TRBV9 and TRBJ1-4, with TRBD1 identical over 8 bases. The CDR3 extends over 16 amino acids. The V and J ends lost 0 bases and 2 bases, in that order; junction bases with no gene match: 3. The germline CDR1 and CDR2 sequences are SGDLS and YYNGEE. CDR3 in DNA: TGTGCCAGCAGCGTAGGGACAGGGAGGACTAATGAAAAACTGTTTTTT. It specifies CASSVGTGRTNEKLFF. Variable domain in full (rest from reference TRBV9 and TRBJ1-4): DSGVTQTPKHLITATGQRVTLRCSPRSGDLSVYWYQQSLDQGLQFLIQYYNGEERAKGNILERFSAQQFPDLHSELNLSSLELGDSALYFCASSVGTGRTNEKLFFGSGTQLSVL.

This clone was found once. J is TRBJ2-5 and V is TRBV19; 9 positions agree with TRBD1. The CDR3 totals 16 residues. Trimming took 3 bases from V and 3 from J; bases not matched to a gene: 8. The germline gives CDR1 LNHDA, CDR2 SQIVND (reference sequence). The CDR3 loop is CASSMRKGQGKETQYF. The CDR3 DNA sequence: TGTGCCAGTAGTATGCGAAAGGGACAGGGAAAAGAGACCCAGTACTTC.

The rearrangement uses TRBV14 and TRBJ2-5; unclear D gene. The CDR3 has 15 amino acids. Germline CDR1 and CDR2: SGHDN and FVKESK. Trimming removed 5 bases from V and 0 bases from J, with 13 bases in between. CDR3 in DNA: TGTGCCAGCAGCAACGCGGCCGGATACCAAGAGACCCAGTACTTC. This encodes CASSNAAGYQETQYF.

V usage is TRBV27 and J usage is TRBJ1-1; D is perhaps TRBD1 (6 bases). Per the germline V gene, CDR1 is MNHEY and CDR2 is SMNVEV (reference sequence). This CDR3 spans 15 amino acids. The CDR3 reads CAEVRGGGADTEAFF. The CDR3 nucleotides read TGTGCAGAGGTCAGGGGTGGGGGTGCGGACACTGAAGCTTTCTTT.

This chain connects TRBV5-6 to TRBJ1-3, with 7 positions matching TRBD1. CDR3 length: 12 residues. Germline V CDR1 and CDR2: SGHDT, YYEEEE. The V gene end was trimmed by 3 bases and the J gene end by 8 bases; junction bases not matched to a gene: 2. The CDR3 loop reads CASSWTGDTIYF. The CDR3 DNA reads TGTGCCAGCAGCTGGACAGGAGACACCATATATTTT.

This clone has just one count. Here the CDR3 reads CAISGTGGEGEKLFF. CDR3 nucleotide sequence: TGTGCCATCAGTGGGACAGGGGGCGAAGGGGAAAAACTGTTTTTT. The genes are TRBV10-3 and TRBJ1-4; 11 nucleotides line up with TRBD1. The CDR3 covers 15 residues. Trimming at V came to 4 bases and at J to 8 bases, leaving 6 bases not matched to a gene. The germline CDR1 and CDR2 sequences are ENHRY and SYGVKD.

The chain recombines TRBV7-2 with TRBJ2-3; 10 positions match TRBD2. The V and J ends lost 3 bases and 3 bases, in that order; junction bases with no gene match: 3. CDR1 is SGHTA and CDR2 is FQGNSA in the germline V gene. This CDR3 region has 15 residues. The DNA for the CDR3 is TGTGCCAGCAGCTTGGGACTAGCGTCTACAGATACGCAGTATTTT. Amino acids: CASSLGLASTDTQYF.